These 17 T cell receptor beta chains came from one sample sequenced in a study of technical replicates of blood from a handful of donors. The protocol was immunoSEQ multiplex PCR, while the TCRdb copy is restricted to in-frame clones and leaves out a portion. The table lists 11,000 to 15,000 clones, approximately 88% of them singletons. Source material: PBMCs. The receptors were gathered from a human donor in good health.

The V gene is TRBV19, the J gene TRBJ2-1, with 7 bases identical to TRBD2. The V and J ends lost 4 bases and 10 bases, in that order; junction bases with no gene match: 13. CDR3 length: 15 amino acids. Germline V lookup: CDR1 LNHDA, CDR2 SQIVND (reference sequence). The CDR3 loop is CASSTPRERGEEQFF. The CDR3 coding sequence is TGTGCCAGTAGTACCCCGAGGGAGCGGGGTGAGGAGCAGTTCTTC. The entire variable domain, with the rest obtained from reference TRBV19 and TRBJ2-1, is as follows: DGGITQSPKYLFRKEGQNVTLSCEQNLNHDAMYWYRQDPGQGLRLIYYSQIVNDFQKGDIAEGYSVSREKKESFPLTVTSAQKNPTAFYLCASSTPRERGEEQFFGPGTRLTVL.

V usage is TRBV28 and J usage is TRBJ2-7; 7 nucleotides agree with TRBD2. V dropped 6 bases and J dropped 7; count of bases not matched to a gene: 15. This CDR3 has 15 residues. The germline gives CDR1 MDHEN, CDR2 SYDVKM. The CDR3 nucleotides are TGTGCCAGCAGAAAACCCTCGGGTCTCGGGGGGGAGCAGTACTTC. It translates to CASRKPSGLGGEQYF.

This chain links TRBV7-2 with TRBJ1-1; TRBD1 aligns across 9 bases. The germline CDR1 and CDR2 sequences are SGHTA and FQGNSA. The CDR3 contains 14 residues. V was pared by 1 base and J by 11 bases, with 8 bases of the junction left unmatched. The CDR3 region is CASSLGRDRATAFF. DNA of the CDR3: TGTGCCAGCAGCTTAGGGCGGGACAGGGCGACTGCTTTCTTT.

The chain combines TRBV6-1 with TRBJ2-7; possibly TRBD1 for D (5 bases). The CDR3 covers 14 residues. Germline V gives CDR1 MNHNS, CDR2 SASEGT. The V and J ends lost 10 bases and 2 bases respectively, with 18 bases between them. CDR3 loop: CATKPTVSTYEQYF. CDR3 bases: TGTGCCACCAAACCGACAGTGTCCACCTACGAGCAGTACTTC.

The J gene is TRBJ1-2, the V gene TRBV27; 9 bases match TRBD1. V lost 5 bases and J lost 6; bases outside the gene matches: 10. This CDR3 comprises 15 residues. CDR1 is MNHEY and CDR2 is SMNVEV in the germline V gene (reference sequence). In DNA form, the CDR3 reads TGTGCCAGCAGTCAACAGGGGGCGACCAGGAATGGCTACACCTTC. Translating it yields CASSQQGATRNGYTF.

The rearrangement joins TRBV6-6 to TRBJ2-1; TRBD2 matches 12 bases. This CDR3 region has 15 residues. The J segment lost 4 bases and the V segment lost 7 bases, leaving 5 bases of the junction unmatched. Germline-derived CDR1 and CDR2 are MNHNY and SVGAGI (reference sequence). The CDR3 sequence is CASTRTSGGYNEQFF. Here the CDR3 DNA reads TGTGCCAGCACTAGAACTAGCGGGGGGTACAATGAGCAGTTCTTC.

The chain employs TRBV7-6 and TRBJ2-7; 9 nucleotides match TRBD2. CDR1 and CDR2 (germline): SGHVS, FNYEAQ. The CDR3 runs to 19 residues. Trimming at V came to 7 bases and at J to 2 bases, leaving 21 bases not matched to a gene. CDR3 sequence: CASTVGSSGTHTIPYEQYF. The CDR3 nucleotides read TGTGCCAGCACCGTAGGGTCTAGCGGGACCCACACTATCCCCTACGAGCAGTACTTC. Combining the CDR3 with reference TRBV7-6 and TRBJ2-7 gives the whole variable domain GAGVSQSPRYKVTKRGQDVALRCDPISGHVSLYWYRQALGQGPEFLTYFNYEAQQDKSGLPNDRFSAERPEGSISTLTIQRTEQRDSAMYRCASTVGSSGTHTIPYEQYFGPGTRLTVT.

This clone showed up just a few times. The genes are TRBV20-1 and TRBJ2-1; D call uncertain. The V gene's germline CDR1 is DFQATT and CDR2 SNEGSKA (reference sequence). Trimming left V 1 base short and J 8 bases short, with 3 bases between. There are 10 residues in the CDR3. The CDR3 sequence: CSARADEQFF. CDR3 coding DNA: TGCAGTGCTAGAGCAGATGAGCAGTTCTTC.

This clone showed up just once. The rearrangement uses TRBV6-1 and TRBJ1-5, with 7 bases identical to TRBD1. V was clipped by 3 bases and J by 6 bases; unmatched bases: 8. This CDR3 is built from 15 residues. CDR1 is MNHNS and CDR2 is SASEGT in the germline V gene. The chain's CDR3 is CASSEIQGPSQPQHF. The CDR3, as DNA: TGTGCCAGCAGTGAGATACAGGGGCCGAGTCAGCCCCAGCATTTT.

The genes are TRBV6-1 and TRBJ2-7, with D maybe TRBD1 (5 bases). The V gene's germline CDR1 is MNHNS and CDR2 SASEGT. V was clipped by 4 bases and J by 4 bases, with 8 bases between them. The CDR3 has 12 residues. CDR3 bases: TGTGCCAGCAGTGTCCAGGGATACGAGCAGTACTTC. Translation gives CASSVQGYEQYF.

CDR3 sequence reads: CASSYEEEQFF. The CDR3, as DNA: TGTGCCAGCAGTTATGAGGAGGAGCAGTTCTTC. The chain employs TRBV6-6 and TRBJ2-1; D is undetermined. V was pared by 3 bases and J by 10 bases, with 7 bases between. Germline V lookup: CDR1 MNHNY, CDR2 SVGAGI (reference sequence). The CDR3 has 11 amino acids.

In this sample, this clone turned up a few times. The chain is built from TRBV7-3 and TRBJ2-2; no clear D gene. The germline V and J ends were trimmed by 0 bases and 3 bases, with 5 bases remaining between them. This CDR3 has 14 amino acids. Germline-derived CDR1 and CDR2 are SGHTA and FQGTGA. CDR3 loop: CASSLTLHTGELFF. The CDR3 bases are TGTGCCAGCAGCTTAACCCTACACACCGGGGAGCTGTTTTTT.

This clone was found once. The genes are TRBV7-9 and TRBJ2-7, with D hard to call. Trimming shortened V by 4 bases and J by 5 bases, and 12 bases separated the two germline ends. The germline V gene has CDR1 SEHNR and CDR2 FQNEAQ (reference sequence). The CDR3 sequence is 13 residues long. The chain's CDR3 is CASSSQYTDEQYF. The CDR3, as DNA: TGTGCCAGCAGCTCACAGTACACCGACGAGCAGTACTTC.

The chain carries TRBV6-1 and TRBJ1-2; 12 nucleotides align to TRBD1. Germline lookup yields CDR1 MNHNS and CDR2 SASEGT. Trimming removed 3 bases from V and 8 bases from J; junction bases left unmatched: 4. The CDR3 has 14 residues. The CDR3 nucleotides read TGTGCCAGCAGTGAGGGACAGGGGGCTGGGGGCTACACCTTC. Translating gives CASSEGQGAGGYTF.

The chain combines TRBV11-2 with TRBJ2-2; D remains ambiguous. Trimming stripped 4 bases from V and 8 bases from J, with 8 bases between. Germline values: CDR1 SGHAT, CDR2 FQNNGV. The CDR3 loop spans 12 amino acids. In nucleotides, the CDR3 is TGTGCCAGCAGCTCCACCGGGGGGGAGCTGTTTTTT. Amino acids: CASSSTGGELFF.

The J gene is TRBJ2-7, the V gene TRBV2; 9 positions match TRBD2. There are 14 residues in the CDR3. Germline loops: CDR1 SNHLY, CDR2 FYNNEI. V was clipped by 8 bases and J by 3 bases; unmatched bases: 8. This chain's CDR3 is CASGGKAGGYEQYF. CDR3 in DNA: TGTGCCAGCGGGGGTAAAGCGGGAGGCTACGAGCAGTACTTC.

This rearrangement joins TRBV10-3 to TRBJ1-3, with D hard to call. Germline V lookup: CDR1 ENHRY, CDR2 SYGVKD. The V gene lost 7 bases and the J gene lost 0 bases, with 7 bases spanning the gap. CDR3 length: 13 amino acids. CDR3 coding DNA: TGTGCCATCAACAGCCTCTCTGGAAACACCATATATTTT. Residues: CAINSLSGNTIYF.